The 19 T cell receptor beta chains listed next were all sequenced from one sample in a study of cytomegalovirus exposure and HLA in healthy donors. 60 Vbeta and 13 Jbeta primers were used in PCR. Method: immunoSEQ multiplex PCR; TCRdb's copy keeps in-frame clones and lacks some. The sample has around 210,000 clones, just under 80% seen once. Sequenced material: PBMCs. The source is a boy aged 5-17 years in good health and CMV-seronegative.

The rearrangement uses TRBV7-8 and TRBJ2-7; TRBD2 agrees at 9 bases. The CDR3 consists of 19 residues. From germline, CDR1 is SGHVS and CDR2 FQNEAQ. The ends lost 7 bases at V and 2 bases at J; junction bases unmatched: 21. The DNA for the CDR3 is TGTGCCAGCAAACCTCGGAGGGCGCGGGTAGCGGGAGAAACCTACGAGCAGTACTTC. This gives the protein CASKPRRARVAGETYEQYF.

The rearrangement joins TRBV2 to TRBJ1-1; D remains ambiguous. The V end lost 1 base, the J end lost 5 bases, and 8 bases lay between the germline ends. The CDR3 spans 13 residues. CDR1 is SNHLY and CDR2 is FYNNEI in the germline V gene. CDR3 protein: CASSEEPETEAFF. CDR3 coding DNA: TGTGCCAGCAGTGAAGAACCGGAGACTGAAGCTTTCTTT.

The V gene is TRBV6-1, the J gene TRBJ2-1; TRBD1 matches 7 bases. The CDR3 covers 15 residues. Germline CDR1 is MNHNS and CDR2 is SASEGT. J gave up 7 bases and V 2 bases, and 8 bases lay outside the gene matches. The CDR3 loop is CASSELRGSRNEQFF. In DNA, the CDR3 is TGTGCCAGCAGTGAACTCAGGGGGTCTCGGAATGAGCAGTTCTTC.

This clone was observed a handful of times. The chain links TRBV6-1 to TRBJ2-1; D is perhaps TRBD2 (6 bases). V was shortened by 6 bases and J by 10 bases, with 16 bases between the two germline ends. Looked up from germline, CDR1 is MNHNS and CDR2 is SASEGT. The CDR3 length is 13 residues. The CDR3 spells CASREGGRTEQFF. The CDR3 region has the DNA TGTGCCAGCAGGGAGGGAGGTAGGACAGAGCAGTTCTTC.

The chain employs TRBV13 and TRBJ1-2, with 7 bases identical to TRBD1. CDR3 size: 13 residues. V lost 4 bases to trimming and J lost 3 bases; unmatched junction nucleotides: 2. Germline V lookup: CDR1 PRHDT, CDR2 FYEKMQ (reference sequence). The DNA for the CDR3 is TGTGCCAGCAGCTGGGGGACAGACTATGGCTACACCTTC. This encodes CASSWGTDYGYTF.

J is TRBJ1-4 and V is TRBV11-2, with 9 positions matching TRBD1. Germline loops: CDR1 SGHAT, CDR2 FQNNGV. The ends lost 3 bases at V and 5 bases at J; junction bases unmatched: 4. The CDR3 covers 15 residues. CDR3 protein: CASSFWTGENEKLFF. CDR3 coding DNA: TGTGCCAGCAGCTTCTGGACAGGGGAAAATGAAAAACTGTTTTTT.

This clone has only a few counts. The chain combines TRBV6-5 with TRBJ2-3, with TRBD1 as a possible D gene (6 bases). Trimming stripped 0 bases from V and 5 bases from J, with 15 bases between. This CDR3 is built from 16 residues. Germline CDR1 MNHEY, CDR2 SVGAGI. The CDR3 reads CASSYSMGTRLDTQYF. The CDR3 DNA reads as TGTGCCAGCAGTTACTCGATGGGGACACGGTTAGATACGCAGTATTTT.

This CDR3 reads CASSFRTGVSEKLFF. The CDR3 bases are TGTGCCAGCAGCTTTCGGACAGGGGTGTCTGAAAAACTGTTTTTT. The chain recombines TRBV5-6 with TRBJ1-4, with TRBD1 matching over 9 bases. This CDR3 is 15 amino acids long. Germline loops: CDR1 SGHDT, CDR2 YYEEEE. V gave up 2 bases and J gave up 7 bases; unmatched junction bases: 6.

CDR3 sequence (DNA): TGTGCCAGCAGTGACCCGGGGAGCAACGAGCAGTACTTC. Its protein product is CASSDPGSNEQYF. The chain links TRBV27 to TRBJ2-7; TRBD2 might be the D (5 bases). The V and J ends lost 5 bases and 5 bases respectively, with 13 bases between them. Germline CDR1 reads MNHEY; CDR2 reads SMNVEV (reference sequence). This CDR3 region has 13 residues.

The V and J genes are TRBV2 and TRBJ1-2; 8 nucleotides align to TRBD1. Germline V lookup: CDR1 SNHLY, CDR2 FYNNEI. V dropped 1 base and J dropped 0; count of bases not matched to a gene: 7. This CDR3 region has 17 residues. The CDR3 DNA is TGTGCCAGCAGTGAAGGAGAGAGCAGGGGGCCTAACTATGGCTACACCTTC. It yields the protein CASSEGESRGPNYGYTF.

The chain employs TRBV25-1 and TRBJ2-1, with TRBD1 matching 11 bases. Germline trimming cut 3 bases from V and 9 bases from J; bases unmatched to any gene: 16. Germline V CDR1 and CDR2: MGHDK, SYGVNS. The CDR3 consists of 18 residues. CDR3 bases: TGTGCCAGCAGTGACCCCACCGGGGGGACAGGGGGTTTGGGTGAGCAGTTCTTC. Its protein is CASSDPTGGTGGLGEQFF.

The chain employs TRBV6-1 and TRBJ1-1; 10 nucleotides agree with TRBD1. CDR1 is MNHNS, CDR2 SASEGT, per germline. V was clipped by 9 bases and J by 2 bases; unmatched bases: 6. The CDR3 spans 14 residues. DNA of the CDR3: TGTGCCAGTAACCGGGACAGGGGAAACACTGAAGCTTTCTTT. Its protein is CASNRDRGNTEAFF.

J is TRBJ1-2 and V is TRBV5-1; D gene ambiguous. The germline V gene encodes CDR1 SGHRS and CDR2 YFSETQ. With 0 bases removed from V and 0 bases from J, the gap between germline ends came to 3 bases. The length of the CDR3 is 13 residues. The CDR3 DNA is TGCGCCAGCAGCTTGGCGGCTAACTATGGCTACACCTTC. Translated, it gives CASSLAANYGYTF.

The J gene is TRBJ2-7, the V gene TRBV5-6; weak D call: TRBD1 (6 bases). Trimming removed 2 bases at V and 6 bases at J, with 9 bases between. The V gene's germline CDR1 is SGHDT and CDR2 YYEEEE. This CDR3 contains 12 residues. The CDR3 DNA reads as TGTGCCAGCAGCTTTGGACAGCGCGAGCAGTACTTC. Protein product: CASSFGQREQYF. The full variable domain, completed using reference TRBV5-6 and TRBJ2-7, is DAGVTQSPTHLIKTRGQQVTLRCSPKSGHDTVSWYQQALGQGPQFIFQYYEEEERQRGNFPDRFSGHQFPNYSSELNVNALLLGDSALYLCASSFGQREQYFGPGTRLTVT.

The sample holds a few counts of this clone. The gene calls are TRBV27 and TRBJ2-7; D may be TRBD1 (5 bases). V shed 2 bases and J shed 4 bases, with 18 bases lying between them. Germline V lookup: CDR1 MNHEY, CDR2 SMNVEV (reference sequence). This CDR3 has 16 amino acids. CDR3 region: CASSLRPHQGPYEQYF. CDR3 nucleotide sequence: TGTGCCAGCAGTTTACGCCCCCACCAGGGCCCTTACGAGCAGTACTTC.

The genes are TRBV5-1 and TRBJ1-2; 10 positions match TRBD1. V lost 0 bases to trimming and J lost 8 bases; unmatched junction nucleotides: 4. Per the germline V gene, CDR1 is SGHRS and CDR2 is YFSETQ. This CDR3 spans 14 amino acids. The CDR3 sequence: CASSLEDRGSGYTF. In nucleotides, the CDR3 is TGCGCCAGCAGCTTGGAGGACAGGGGGAGCGGCTACACCTTC.

CDR3 residues: CAATSGYSYEQYF. The CDR3 nucleotides read TGTGCCGCGACTAGCGGGTACTCCTACGAGCAGTACTTC. This chain connects TRBV6-6 to TRBJ2-7; 10 bases agree with TRBD2. The germline V gene encodes CDR1 MNHNY and CDR2 SVGAGI (reference sequence). The CDR3 is made up of 13 amino acids. With 11 bases clipped from V and 0 bases from J, the junction kept 4 bases outside the gene matches.

V usage is TRBV11-3 and J usage is TRBJ2-4, with 12 bases matching TRBD2. Trimming removed 5 bases from V and 6 bases from J; junction bases left unmatched: 14. The CDR3 runs 18 residues. CDR1 and CDR2 (germline): SGHNT, YENEEA. The CDR3 spells CASSTPGLAGSKGNIQYF. CDR3 coding DNA: TGTGCCAGCAGCACGCCGGGACTAGCGGGCTCCAAAGGAAACATTCAGTACTTC.

V gene TRBV29-1 combines with J gene TRBJ2-7; 11 bases fit TRBD1. Trimming at V came to 5 bases and at J to 6 bases, leaving 9 bases not matched to a gene. The CDR3 loop spans 14 amino acids. Germline V CDR1 and CDR2: SQVTM, ANQGSEA. The DNA of the CDR3 is TGCAGCGTTTGCCTCCGGGACAGGGGGACCGAGCAGTACTTC. This encodes CSVCLRDRGTEQYF.